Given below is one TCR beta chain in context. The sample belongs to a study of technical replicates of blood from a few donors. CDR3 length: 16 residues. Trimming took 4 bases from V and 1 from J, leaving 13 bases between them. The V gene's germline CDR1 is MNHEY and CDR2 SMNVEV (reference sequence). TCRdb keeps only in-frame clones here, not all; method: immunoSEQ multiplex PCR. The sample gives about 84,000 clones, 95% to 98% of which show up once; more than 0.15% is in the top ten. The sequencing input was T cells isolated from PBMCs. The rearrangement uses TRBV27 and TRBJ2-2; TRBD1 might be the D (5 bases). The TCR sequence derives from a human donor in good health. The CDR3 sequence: CASSSLSGKNTGELFF. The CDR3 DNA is TGTGCCAGCAGTTCCCTTTCAGGGAAGAACACCGGGGAGCTGTTTTTT.